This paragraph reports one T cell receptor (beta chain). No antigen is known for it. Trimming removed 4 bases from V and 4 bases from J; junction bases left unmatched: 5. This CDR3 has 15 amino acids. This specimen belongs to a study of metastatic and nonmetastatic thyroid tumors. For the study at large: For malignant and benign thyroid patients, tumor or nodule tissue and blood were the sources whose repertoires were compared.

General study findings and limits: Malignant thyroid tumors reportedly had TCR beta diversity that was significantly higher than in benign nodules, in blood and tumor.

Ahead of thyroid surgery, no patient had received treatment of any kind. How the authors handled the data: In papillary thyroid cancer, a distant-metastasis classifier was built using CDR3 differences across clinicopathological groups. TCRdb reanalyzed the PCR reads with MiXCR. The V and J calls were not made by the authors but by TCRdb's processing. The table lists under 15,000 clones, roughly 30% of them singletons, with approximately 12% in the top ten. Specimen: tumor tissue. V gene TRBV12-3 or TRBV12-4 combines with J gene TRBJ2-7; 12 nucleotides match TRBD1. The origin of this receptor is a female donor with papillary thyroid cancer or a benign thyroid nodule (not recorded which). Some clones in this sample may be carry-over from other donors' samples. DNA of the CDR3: TGTGCCAGCAGTTCAGGGACAGGGGGCTTGTACGAGCAGTACTTC. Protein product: CASSSGTGGLYEQYF.